A selection of T cell receptor beta chains follows, all from one sample in a study of OX40 agonist ivuxolimab in advanced cancers. Here immunoSEQ multiplex PCR was the method, and the copy in TCRdb shows in-frame clones only, minus some. This sample has roughly 40,000 clones, with about 85% found just once. The source was CD4+ or CD8+ T cells sorted from blood, collected in a trial of the OX40 agonist ivuxolimab. The source of these receptors is an adult with an advanced solid tumor such as melanoma, head and neck, liver or kidney cancer. Each CDR3 is given with its conserved first and last residue. A D gene is named only where the DNA matches it firmly. Clone size is shown for a subset of rows, as once, few, many or a class of expanded clone.

D,V,J,size,CDR3,DNA
TRBD2,TRBV7-2,TRBJ2-2,once,CASSFPLAGGRDTGELFF,TGTGCCAGCAGCTTCCCCTTGGCGGGGGGACGAGACACCGGGGAGCTGTTTTTT
NA,TRBV9,TRBJ1-5,NA,CASSVFADSNQPQHF,TGTGCCAGCAGCGTCTTTGCTGATAGCAATCAGCCCCAGCATTTT
NA,TRBV21-1,TRBJ1-1,few,CASSKAIAGDISNTEAFF,TGTGCCAGCAGCAAAGCCATTGCAGGAGATATATCGAACACTGAAGCTTTCTTT
NA,TRBV29-1,TRBJ1-2,NA,CSGLLDYGYTF,TGCAGCGGACTGCTTGACTATGGCTACACCTTC
NA,TRBV29-1,TRBJ1-2,NA,CSVEESGDNYGYTF,TGCAGCGTTGAAGAGTCCGGCGATAACTATGGCTACACCTTC
NA,TRBV23-1,TRBJ1-2,NA,CASSQSFRGYTF,TGCGCCAGCAGTCAATCCTTCCGTGGCTACACCTTC
NA,TRBV19,TRBJ1-1,NA,CASSDGGLNTEAFF,TGTGCCAGTAGTGACGGGGGCTTGAACACTGAAGCTTTCTTT
NA,TRBV13,TRBJ2-1,NA,CASSLTRDLNNEQFF,TGTGCCAGCAGCCTAACGCGGGACCTCAACAATGAGCAGTTCTTC
NA,TRBV9,TRBJ2-5,NA,CASSVFGKAYQETQYF,TGTGCCAGCAGCGTATTCGGGAAGGCTTACCAAGAGACCCAGTACTTC
TRBD1,TRBV4-3,TRBJ2-5,NA,CASSRDSQETQYF,TGCGCCAGCAGTCGGGACAGTCAAGAGACCCAGTACTTC
TRBD1,TRBV29-1,TRBJ2-7,NA,CSVEAGGYEQYF,TGCAGCGTTGAGGCAGGGGGCTACGAGCAGTACTTC
NA,TRBV14,TRBJ2-2,NA,CASSQVPSNRGHADSNTGELFF,TGTGCCAGCAGCCAAGTCCCTAGCAACCGGGGCCACGCTGATTCGAACACCGGGGAGCTGTTTTTT
NA,TRBV14,TRBJ2-7,NA,CASSQEMAASSYEQYF,TGTGCCAGCAGCCAAGAAATGGCCGCCAGCTCCTACGAGCAGTACTTC
TRBD1,TRBV9,TRBJ2-1,NA,CASSDQGAPVDEQFF,TGTGCCAGCAGCGATCAGGGGGCGCCGGTTGATGAGCAGTTCTTC